This TCR beta chain was obtained from a study of beta chain features in type 1 diabetes. Broader study findings: Cells carrying high TCR expression could end up over-represented when cDNA is sequenced. All four CD4+ subsets of Type 1 diabetes patients contained TCRB CDR3s that were moderately but significantly shorter.

Trimming pared 0 bases from V and 2 bases from J, leaving 4 bases between. The CDR3 runs to 13 residues. The V gene's germline CDR1 is SGHDN and CDR2 FVKESK. Reverse transcription of all isolated RNA meant that expressed TCRB transcripts were sequenced. Average reads for naive, central memory and regulatory T cell samples were about 4 million. The table came from immunoSEQ multiplex PCR; TCRdb's copy has only in-frame clones and leaves some out. The sample contains fewer than 900,000 clones, under 20% of which appear only once. Per donor, one heparinised blood draw averaged approximately 120 mL. Points on this clone: The antigen remains unidentified.

Sequenced sample: naive CD4+ T cells from blood. This TCR came from a woman between 18 and 29 years old in good health. The V call is TRBV14, the J call TRBJ1-1; D unclear. The CDR3, as DNA: TGTGCCAGCAGCCAAGAAAGCAACACTGAAGCTTTCTTT. This sequence encodes CASSQESNTEAFF.